This TCR beta chain stems from a study of blood T cell repertoires in COVID-19. Across the whole study: COVID-19 samples from acute and convalescent phases originated in the United States, Italy and Spain. PBMCs, B-cell-depleted T cells, or T cells provided the cDNA or gDNA that made up the material.

Under the authors' procedure: By means of reference gene primer amplification, nucleated cell counts were estimated. Using immunoSEQ multiplex PCR, the repertoire was profiled, and TCRdb retains in-frame clones only, with some absent. Clonal size and the V and J genes are those of that table, whereas D and trimming came from the DNA. The sample carries around 33,000 clones, approximately 71% recorded once. The CDR3 contains 17 residues. The germline gives CDR1 LGHNA, CDR2 YSLEER. V was cut by 0 bases and J by 5 bases, with 17 bases left in between. The chain employs TRBV4-3 and TRBJ2-1, with D maybe TRBD2 (5 bases). The clonotype was recovered from a human donor in a cohort sampled during active COVID-19. The sequencing input was peripheral blood. Here the CDR3 reads CASSQDDRGYGNNEQFF. The CDR3 DNA reads TGCGCCAGCAGCCAAGACGATCGGGGATATGGTAACAATGAGCAGTTCTTC.